The 31 T cell receptor beta chains below all came from one sample that was sequenced in a study of glioma-infiltrating T cells. The iRepertoire nested amplicon-rescue multiplex PCR amplified TCR alpha and beta CDR3s from RNA. Via MiXCR, TCRdb re-called the multiplex PCR reads, giving one row per CDR3 protein. This repertoire shows more than 350,000 distinct CDR3 sequences, roughly 41% found once; its top ten account for about 12%. Specimen: glioma tissue, nonneoplastic brain tissue, or PBMCs (not recorded which). The source of these receptors is a human donor with low-grade glioma or glioblastoma, undergoing nonglioma brain surgery, or in good health (not recorded which).

The V and J genes are TRBV14 and TRBJ1-5; D unclear. Germline V gene lookup returns CDR1 SGHDN and CDR2 FVKESK. The CDR3 consists of 13 residues. With 6 bases removed from V and 0 bases from J, the gap between germline ends came to 6 bases. CDR3 loop: CASRIYSNQPQHF. The DNA of the CDR3 is TGTGCCAGCAGAATTTATAGCAATCAGCCCCAGCATTTT.

The CDR3 region is CASSPGDRAYEQYF. The CDR3, as DNA: TGTGCCAGCAGTCCCGGGGACAGAGCATACGAGCAGTACTTC. The chain employs TRBV12-3 or TRBV12-4 and TRBJ2-5; 7 positions agree with TRBD1. Gene TRBJ2-7 matches the end of the DNA better, so the J call may be wrong. CDR3 size: 14 residues.

V usage is TRBV19 and J usage is TRBJ1-1, with D uncertain. The germline CDR1 and CDR2 sequences are LNHDA and SQIVND (reference sequence). The CDR3 is 14 amino acids. V was trimmed by 0 bases and J by 5 bases, leaving 10 bases between them. The CDR3 region is CASSIDLEGTEAFF. CDR3 bases: TGTGCCAGTAGTATAGATCTGGAGGGAACTGAAGCTTTCTTT.

Turning to this clonotype: Being one base from a much bigger clone, this may be a read error. This chain connects TRBV6-1 to TRBJ1-5; no definite D call. This CDR3 comprises 12 residues. Germline V gives CDR1 MNHNS, CDR2 SASEGT. The CDR3 region has the DNA TGTGCCAGCAGTGAGGGGTATCAGCCCCAGGATTTT. It specifies CASSEGYQPQDF.

This clonotype was seen a handful of times. The V and J genes are TRBV15 and TRBJ2-7; D is ambiguous. With 0 bases removed from V and 3 bases from J, the gap between germline ends came to 9 bases. The CDR3 consists of 14 residues. Germline V CDR1 and CDR2: LNHNV, YYDKDF (reference sequence). For the CDR3, the DNA is TGTGCCACCAGCAGAGATTCAACAGACTACGAGCAGTACTTC. Translating gives CATSRDSTDYEQYF.

Here the CDR3 DNA reads TGTGCCAGCTCGGACCAACGAAATCAGCCCCAGCATTTT. Translating gives CASSDQRNQPQHF. The genes are TRBV18 and TRBJ1-5; D uncertain. CDR1 is KGHSH, CDR2 LQKENI, per germline. Trimming removed 6 bases at V and 4 bases at J, with 10 bases between. The CDR3 is made up of 13 amino acids. Based on the CDR3 plus reference TRBV18 and TRBJ1-5, the full variable domain is NAGVMQNPRHLVRRRGQEARLRCSPMKGHSHVYWYRQLPEEGLKFMVYLQKENIIDESGMPKERFSAEFPKEGPSILRIQQVVRGDSAAYFCASSDQRNQPQHFGDGTRLSIL.

The genes are TRBV19 and TRBJ1-2, with no clear D. Germline V gives CDR1 LNHDA, CDR2 SQIVND (reference sequence). This CDR3 contains 14 residues. Trimming stripped 4 bases from V and 8 bases from J, with 17 bases between. CDR3 region: CASSRPQIPGGYTF. DNA of the CDR3: TGTGCCAGTAGTAGGCCCCAGATACCGGGCGGCTACACCTTC.

This clonotype has more than one count but fewer than ten. The chain is built from TRBV28 and TRBJ2-7; D tentatively fits TRBD1 or TRBD2 (5 bases each). V lost 5 bases and J lost 9, with 17 bases in between. CDR3 length: 13 residues. In germline, CDR1 is MDHEN, CDR2 SYDVKM. The CDR3 nucleotides read TGTGCCAGCAGTCCACGCGTGGGGGTGGGGCAGTACTTC. The encoded protein is CASSPRVGVGQYF. The full variable domain, rest sourced from reference TRBV28 and TRBJ2-7, is DVKVTQSSRYLVKRTGEKVFLECVQDMDHENMFWYRQDPGLGLRLIYFSYDVKMKEKGDIPEGYSVSREKKERFSLILESASTNQTSMYLCASSPRVGVGQYFGPGTRLTVT.

With respect to this clonotype: A read error may produce the germline difference seen at one junction end. V and J are TRBV6-2 or TRBV6-3 and TRBJ2-7, with D possibly matching TRBD2 (6 bases). CDR1 and CDR2 from the germline V gene are MNHEY and SVGEGT. The CDR3 extends over 12 amino acids. The CDR3 nucleotides read TGTGCCAGCAGTTTAGCGGACTACGAGCGGTACTTC. It translates to CASSLADYERYF.

This clonotype was seen repeatedly, ten times or more. V gene TRBV6-1 combines with J gene TRBJ1-1, with unresolved D. This CDR3 has 17 amino acids. Looked up from germline, CDR1 is MNHNS and CDR2 is SASEGT. Between the trimmed V and J ends, which lost 8 bases and 0 bases, there was a span of 22 bases. The chain's CDR3 is CASLTKGRTDLNTEAFF. The DNA for the CDR3 is TGTGCCAGCCTGACGAAAGGGCGGACGGACTTGAACACTGAAGCTTTCTTT.

This clonotype appeared a few times. The chain employs TRBV12-3 or TRBV12-4 and TRBJ2-3; D uncertain. Trimming took off 5 bases at V and 3 bases at J, with 12 bases between the two ends. This CDR3 spans 14 amino acids. The CDR3 protein is CASSPEVRTDTQYF. In DNA, the CDR3 is TGTGCCAGCAGTCCCGAGGTGAGGACAGATACGCAGTATTTT.

In the case of this clonotype: It may be a read error: a sequence one base away is much more abundant. This rearrangement joins TRBV27 to TRBJ2-7; the D is unclear. There are 13 residues in the CDR3. Germline CDR1 reads MNHEY; CDR2 reads SMNVEV (reference sequence). The CDR3 region has the DNA TGTGTCAGCAGTTTGAAGAGTGGCTACGAGCAGTACTTC. This encodes CVSSLKSGYEQYF.

This clonotype was detected a few times. This chain links TRBV5-4 with TRBJ1-2; D is perhaps TRBD1 (6 bases). From germline, CDR1 is SGHNT and CDR2 YYREEE (reference sequence). Trimming removed 0 bases from V and 4 bases from J, with 10 bases in between. The CDR3 is 14 amino acids. The CDR3 spells CASSLDGRGYGYTF. The DNA of the CDR3 is TGTGCCAGCAGCTTGGATGGCAGGGGCTATGGCTACACCTTC.

The chain uses TRBV28 and TRBJ2-3, with D perhaps matching TRBD1 (5 bases). The germline V gene encodes CDR1 MDHEN and CDR2 SYDVKM. Trimming pared 4 bases from V and 0 bases from J, leaving 11 bases between. This CDR3 comprises 15 residues. The chain's CDR3 is CASSSRTKSTDTQYF. The CDR3 nucleotides read TGTGCCAGCAGTTCCCGGACAAAGAGCACAGATACGCAGTATTTT.

The chain links TRBV28 to TRBJ2-7; 8 bases fit TRBD1. The germline V gene encodes CDR1 MDHEN and CDR2 SYDVKM. V lost 8 bases and J lost 0; bases outside the gene matches: 9. This CDR3 region has 15 residues. The chain's CDR3 is CASSPRGRSSYEQYF. The CDR3 DNA is TGTGCCAGCTCCCCCAGGGGGCGAAGCTCCTACGAGCAGTACTTC.

This clonotype has more than one count but fewer than ten. The chain uses TRBV28 and TRBJ2-7, with 10 bases matching TRBD1. The CDR3 sequence is 14 residues long. V was clipped by 8 bases and J by 3 bases; unmatched bases: 7. The germline V gene has CDR1 MDHEN and CDR2 SYDVKM. As DNA, the CDR3 is TGTGCCAGCCGGCGCGACAGGGGGCTCTACGAGCAGTACTTC. It codes for CASRRDRGLYEQYF.

This chain connects TRBV15 to TRBJ2-5; 8 bases match TRBD2. This CDR3 is built from 11 residues. After removal of 5 bases from V and 11 bases from J, the junction contained 4 bases not matched to a gene. The V gene's germline CDR1 is LNHNV and CDR2 YYDKDF (reference sequence). The CDR3 here is CATSRGGTQYF. The DNA of the CDR3 is TGTGCCACCAGCCGGGGGGGTACTCAGTACTTC.

The chain carries TRBV29-1 and TRBJ2-3, with TRBD1 identical over 7 bases. This CDR3 contains 15 residues. V lost 3 bases, J lost 2 bases, and 8 bases stayed unmatched. Germline V gene lookup returns CDR1 SQVTM and CDR2 ANQGSEA. The CDR3: CSVDARTGATDTQYF. CDR3 bases: TGCAGCGTTGACGCTAGGACAGGAGCCACAGATACGCAGTATTTT.

The chain carries TRBV7-9 and TRBJ2-5; 7 bases fit TRBD1. Trimming took 5 bases from V and 2 from J; bases not matched to a gene: 5. CDR1 and CDR2 from the germline V gene are SEHNR and FQNEAQ (reference sequence). The CDR3 has 14 residues. The chain's CDR3 is CASSPWDRQETQYF. For the CDR3, the DNA is TGTGCCAGCAGCCCCTGGGACAGACAAGAGACCCAGTACTTC.

The chain couples TRBV19 to TRBJ2-1; 9 bases map to TRBD1. With 3 bases clipped from V and 8 bases from J, the junction kept 8 bases outside the gene matches. The CDR3 totals 15 residues. The V gene's germline CDR1 is LNHDA and CDR2 SQIVND (reference sequence). CDR3 in DNA: TGTGCCAGTAGTATCGGGACAGGGATTAGCTATGAGCAGTTCTTC. It yields the protein CASSIGTGISYEQFF.

The table lists this clonotype with a count of one. Germline is not matched at one junction end, which may reflect a read error. The chain couples TRBV28 to TRBJ2-7; D uncertain. CDR1 and CDR2 (germline): MDHEN, SYDVKM. The CDR3 is made up of 14 amino acids. The CDR3 nucleotides read TGTGCCGGCAGCCGGATCTTTGATGCCTACGAGCAGTACTTC. Its protein product is CAGSRIFDAYEQYF.

This clonotype was seen a few times. The rearrangement joins TRBV4-3 to TRBJ1-4; 9 bases map to TRBD1. The CDR3 sequence is 16 residues long. Trimming took 3 bases from V and 8 from J; bases not matched to a gene: 10. CDR1 and CDR2 from the germline V gene are LGHNA and YSLEER. The CDR3 loop is CASSHSSGTGYEKLFF. In DNA form, the CDR3 reads TGCGCCAGCAGCCATTCGTCCGGGACAGGGTACGAAAAACTGTTTTTT.

The J gene is TRBJ1-5, the V gene TRBV24-1, with 9 bases aligning to TRBD1. Germline CDR1 KGHDR, CDR2 SFDVKD. V was clipped by 2 bases and J by 7 bases; unmatched bases: 5. The CDR3 has 15 residues. The CDR3 region is CATSDSRQGVQPQHF. Here the CDR3 DNA reads TGTGCCACCAGTGATTCCAGACAGGGGGTCCAGCCCCAGCATTTT.

The chain couples TRBV7-3 to TRBJ1-6; a weak D match, TRBD1 (5 bases). Per the germline V gene, CDR1 is SGHTA and CDR2 is FQGTGA. This CDR3 has 9 residues. DNA for the CDR3: TGTGGCGGGGGTTCACCCCTCCACTTT. It codes for CGGGSPLHF. Supplemented by reference TRBV7-3 and TRBJ1-6, the full variable domain reads GAGVSQTPSNKVTEKGKYVELRCDPISGHTALYWYRQSLGQGPEFLIYFQGTGAADDSGLPNDRFFAVRPEGSVSTLKIQRTERGDSAVYLCGGGSPLHFGNGTRLTVT.

This chain links TRBV4-3 with TRBJ1-1, with D possibly matching TRBD1 (5 bases). This CDR3 is built from 18 residues. The germline CDR1 and CDR2 sequences are LGHNA and YSLEER. V was cut by 0 bases and J by 0 bases, with 17 bases left in between. The CDR3 region is CASSQDWGVDRMNTEAFF. As DNA, the CDR3 is TGCGCCAGCAGCCAAGATTGGGGGGTAGACAGAATGAACACTGAAGCTTTCTTT.

This clonotype was seen just once. The rearrangement joins TRBV24-1 to TRBJ2-1; D is possibly TRBD1 (6 bases). Trimming removed 5 bases from V and 5 bases from J, with 24 bases in between. The CDR3 runs 18 residues. The germline V gene has CDR1 KGHDR and CDR2 SFDVKD. For the CDR3, the DNA is TGTGCCACCAGTGCCGCCGCCCCTGGCAGGGGTTCCCACAATGAGCAGTTCTTC. This translates into CATSAAAPGRGSHNEQFF.

This clonotype has only a few counts. This sequence joins TRBV19 and TRBJ2-5; unclear D gene. There are 13 residues in the CDR3. V was cut by 7 bases and J by 5 bases, with 14 bases left in between. Germline CDR1 is LNHDA and CDR2 is SQIVND (reference sequence). This CDR3 reads CASTRLVGETQYF. The CDR3 DNA reads as TGTGCCAGTACCCGTCTAGTTGGGGAGACCCAGTACTTC.

The chain is built from TRBV7-6 and TRBJ1-2; 11 bases line up with TRBD1. Germline loops: CDR1 SGHVS, CDR2 FNYEAQ. The CDR3 sequence is 16 residues long. V lost 3 bases, J lost 4 bases, and 7 bases stayed unmatched. In nucleotides, the CDR3 is TGTGCCAGCAGCTTGCCCCGCGGGACAGGGGGCTATGGCTACACCTTC. This encodes CASSLPRGTGGYGYTF.

This clonotype appeared many times. The genes are TRBV6-2 or TRBV6-3 and TRBJ2-2; D remains ambiguous. Germline CDR1 MNHEY, CDR2 SVGEGT. Trimming left V 6 bases short and J 1 base short, with 6 bases between. CDR3 size: 13 residues. Here the CDR3 reads CASRGVNTGELFF. The CDR3 nucleotides read TGTGCCAGCAGAGGAGTGAACACCGGGGAGCTGTTTTTT.

This clonotype was observed at least ten times. The V call is TRBV6-5, the J call TRBJ2-2; TRBD1 might be the D (7 bases). Germline lookup yields CDR1 MNHEY and CDR2 SVGAGI. Trimming cost V 2 bases and J 7 bases, with 17 bases left between them. The CDR3 contains 16 residues. CDR3 sequence: CASSYAGQIPYGELFF. As DNA, the CDR3 is TGTGCCAGCAGTTACGCGGGACAGATCCCATACGGGGAGCTGTTTTTT.

The CDR3 here is CASSWRDNEQYF. CDR3 DNA sequence: TGTGCCAGCAGTTGGCGGGACAACGAGCAGTACTTC. The chain uses TRBV6-5 and TRBJ2-7, with D perhaps being TRBD1 or TRBD2 (6 bases each). CDR3 size: 12 residues. Trimming stripped 4 bases from V and 5 bases from J, with 9 bases between. Germline V gene lookup returns CDR1 MNHEY and CDR2 SVGAGI.